The next 25 T cell receptor beta chains were all read from a single sample in a study of blood T cells in healthy people across ages. The authors ran a second PCR of roughly 6 to 11 cycles using a sample-barcoded 5' primer and a J-beta primer mix. TCRdb re-derived calls from the 5' RACE reads in MiXCR, one entry per CDR3 protein. The table has about 540,000 distinct CDR3 sequences, 24% seen once. These data were likewise used in another study, on T cells of mothers and their children.

Sequencing was carried out using blood. The receptor source for this set is a boy younger than 18 in good health.

V is TRBV5-1 and J is TRBJ2-2; 11 nucleotides align to TRBD2. CDR3 length: 17 amino acids. The J segment lost 6 bases and the V segment lost 0 bases, leaving 7 bases of the junction unmatched. The germline CDR1 and CDR2 sequences are SGHRS and YFSETQ. CDR3 in amino acids: CASSLGASGRIAGELFF. CDR3 sequence (DNA): TGCGCCAGCAGCTTGGGCGCTAGCGGGAGGATCGCCGGGGAGCTGTTTTTT.

This clonotype was counted only a few times. The rearrangement joins TRBV7-6 to TRBJ2-3; 7 bases fit TRBD2. The germline V gene encodes CDR1 SGHVS and CDR2 FNYEAQ. This CDR3 has 15 residues. V trimming: 1 base; J trimming: 2 bases; junction bases outside the gene matches: 3. The DNA of the CDR3 is TGTGCCAGCAGCTTAGAAGCGGGGTTCACAGATACGCAGTATTTT. Encoded protein: CASSLEAGFTDTQYF.

This clonotype was counted many times. This sequence joins TRBV7-6 and TRBJ2-1; a possible D gene is TRBD1 (5 bases). The germline V gene has CDR1 SGHVS and CDR2 FNYEAQ. V was shortened by 2 bases and J by 7 bases, with 6 bases between the two germline ends. The CDR3 extends over 12 amino acids. The CDR3 DNA reads TGTGCCAGCAGCTTACCAGGGAATGAGCAGTTCTTC. This encodes CASSLPGNEQFF. The full variable domain, completed using reference TRBV7-6 and TRBJ2-1, is GAGVSQSPRYKVTKRGQDVALRCDPISGHVSLYWYRQALGQGPEFLTYFNYEAQQDKSGLPNDRFSAERPEGSISTLTIQRTEQRDSAMYRCASSLPGNEQFFGPGTRLTVL.

V gene TRBV7-2 combines with J gene TRBJ1-5, with D perhaps matching TRBD1 (5 bases). The CDR3 covers 15 residues. V gave up 0 bases and J gave up 10 bases, with 16 bases separating them. Germline assignment: CDR1 SGHTA and CDR2 FQGNSA. Here the CDR3 reads CASSLAEGPGHPQHF. The CDR3 bases are TGTGCCAGCAGCTTAGCGGAGGGACCAGGACACCCCCAGCATTTT. Complete variable domain (other parts from reference TRBV7-2 and TRBJ1-5): GAGVSQSPSNKVTEKGKDVELRCDPISGHTALYWYRQSLGQGLEFLIYFQGNSAPDKSGLPSDRFSAERTGGSVSTLTIQRTQQEDSAVYLCASSLAEGPGHPQHFGDGTRLSIL.

Here the CDR3 DNA reads TGTGCCAGCAGTTACAATCAAAATCAGCCCCAGCATTTT. As protein: CASSYNQNQPQHF. The V call is TRBV6-2 or TRBV6-3, the J call TRBJ1-5, with no clear D. Germline CDR1 reads MNHEY; CDR2 reads SVGEGT. Between the trimmed V and J ends, which lost 2 bases and 4 bases, there was a span of 6 bases. The length of the CDR3 is 13 residues.

In this sample, this clonotype turned up many times. The gene calls are TRBV6-4 and TRBJ2-2, with D perhaps matching TRBD2 (6 bases). Trimming stripped 4 bases from V and 4 bases from J, with 7 bases between. In germline, CDR1 is MRHNA, CDR2 SNTAGT. The CDR3 spans 13 residues. CDR3 bases: TGTGCCAGCAGTGTGACTAGCACCGGGGAGCTGTTTTTT. Protein product: CASSVTSTGELFF.

This clonotype was recorded at least ten times. The chain uses TRBV28 and TRBJ2-5, with D perhaps matching TRBD2 (7 bases). The CDR3 loop spans 17 amino acids. CDR1 MDHEN and CDR2 SYDVKM come from the germline V gene. The V gene lost 2 bases and the J gene lost 4 bases, with 20 bases spanning the gap. CDR3 sequence (DNA): TGTGCCAGCAGTTTACGATCTTTCGCGGGGGCGGGAGAGACCCAGTACTTC. Translated, it gives CASSLRSFAGAGETQYF.

In this sample, this clonotype turned up a few times. V usage is TRBV24-1 and J usage is TRBJ2-1, with no clear D. Looked up from germline, CDR1 is KGHDR and CDR2 is SFDVKD. Between the trimmed V and J ends, which lost 4 bases and 4 bases, there was a span of 4 bases. The CDR3 consists of 12 residues. The DNA of the CDR3 is TGTGCCACCAGTGACTTTTACAATGAGCAGTTCTTC. Residues: CATSDFYNEQFF.

This clonotype has a handful of counts. This rearrangement joins TRBV3-1 to TRBJ1-1, with TRBD1 as a possible D gene (5 bases). Germline assignment: CDR1 LGHDT and CDR2 YNNKEL (reference sequence). V was trimmed by 1 base and J by 6 bases, leaving 9 bases between them. This CDR3 is built from 13 residues. CDR3 sequence (DNA): TGTGCCAGCAGCCAAGCGCTAGGGGCTGAAGCTTTCTTT. Amino acids: CASSQALGAEAFF.

The chain employs TRBV4-1 and TRBJ2-5; 9 bases line up with TRBD1. The CDR3 extends over 14 amino acids. Trimming cost V 4 bases and J 4 bases; bases outside gene matches: 4. Germline lookup yields CDR1 MGHRA and CDR2 YSYEKL. CDR3 nucleotide sequence: TGCGCCAGCAGCCTCCGGACAGGGGCAGAGACCCAGTACTTC. Its protein is CASSLRTGAETQYF.

The V gene is TRBV9, the J gene TRBJ2-7; D gene uncertain. Trimming stripped 6 bases from V and 6 bases from J, with 19 bases between. CDR1 and CDR2 from the germline V gene are SGDLS and YYNGEE. The CDR3 contains 14 residues. This CDR3 reads CASTPGVLVSEQYF. In DNA form, the CDR3 reads TGTGCCAGCACCCCAGGAGTCCTCGTCTCCGAGCAGTACTTC.

Only a few counts were recorded for this clonotype. The chain is built from TRBV6-2 or TRBV6-3 and TRBJ2-1, with a tentative D call TRBD1 (6 bases). Germline V lookup: CDR1 MNHEY, CDR2 SVGEGT. CDR3 length: 13 residues. Between the trimmed V and J ends, which lost 5 bases and 5 bases, there was a span of 10 bases. Written as DNA, the CDR3 is TGTGCCAGCAGTACGGACAGTAACAATGAGCAGTTCTTC. Its protein is CASSTDSNNEQFF.

This clonotype has just a few counts. The chain links TRBV11-2 to TRBJ2-7; no firm D call. The V and J ends lost 6 bases and 3 bases respectively, with 9 bases between them. There are 12 residues in the CDR3. The germline CDR1 and CDR2 sequences are SGHAT and FQNNGV. CDR3 region: CASSFLNYEQYF. In nucleotides, the CDR3 is TGTGCCAGCAGTTTCCTTAACTACGAGCAGTACTTC. The full variable domain, in which reference TRBV11-2 and TRBJ2-7 provide the parts outside the CDR3, is EAGVAQSPRYKIIEKRQSVAFWCNPISGHATLYWYQQILGQGPKLLIQFQNNGVVDDSQLPKDRFSAERLKGVDSTLKIQPAKLEDSAVYLCASSFLNYEQYFGPGTRLTVT.

The J gene is TRBJ2-5, the V gene TRBV20-1, with 13 bases identical to TRBD2. The CDR3 contains 14 residues. CDR1 and CDR2 (germline): DFQATT, SNEGSKA (reference sequence). The V gene end was trimmed by 2 bases and the J gene end by 5 bases; junction bases not matched to a gene: 2. CDR3 nucleotides: TGCAGTGCTAGAACTAGCGGGGGGGTCGAGACCCAGTACTTC. Encoded protein: CSARTSGGVETQYF.

Only a few counts were recorded for this clonotype. The genes are TRBV27 and TRBJ2-1; D is perhaps TRBD2 (5 bases). This CDR3 region has 13 residues. Germline CDR1 and CDR2: MNHEY and SMNVEV (reference sequence). Trimming shortened V by 6 bases and J by 5 bases, and 11 bases separated the two germline ends. This CDR3 reads CASSTRRDNEQFF. In DNA, the CDR3 is TGTGCCAGCAGCACTAGAAGGGACAATGAGCAGTTCTTC.

The chain combines TRBV6-2 or TRBV6-3 with TRBJ2-2; TRBD2 aligns across 9 bases. With V trimmed by 6 bases and J by 4 bases, 3 bases remained unmatched. The CDR3 is 14 residues long. CDR1 is MNHEY and CDR2 is SVGEGT in the germline V gene. This CDR3 reads CASRPSGITGELFF. CDR3 nucleotides: TGTGCCAGCAGACCTAGCGGGATCACCGGGGAGCTGTTTTTT.

The rearrangement joins TRBV2 to TRBJ2-1; D gene ambiguous. Trimming left V 5 bases short and J 0 bases short, with 14 bases between. The CDR3 runs to 16 residues. Germline V gene sequence: CDR1 SNHLY, CDR2 FYNNEI. DNA of the CDR3: TGTGCCAGCAGTTTAGACTCGTCCCTCTCCTACAATGAGCAGTTCTTC. This encodes CASSLDSSLSYNEQFF.

V gene TRBV10-3 combines with J gene TRBJ1-1, with D possibly TRBD1 on 5 matching bases. Trimming pared 6 bases from V and 1 base from J, leaving 9 bases between. CDR1 is ENHRY and CDR2 is SYGVKD in the germline V gene. This CDR3 is 13 amino acids long. This CDR3 is CAIRKDRNTEAFF. CDR3 DNA: TGTGCCATCAGAAAAGACAGGAACACTGAAGCTTTCTTT.

J is TRBJ1-6 and V is TRBV5-1; D not resolved. The V gene's germline CDR1 is SGHRS and CDR2 YFSETQ. The CDR3 covers 12 residues. Deletions cut 0 bases from V and 15 bases from J, with 10 bases between. CDR3 amino acids: CASSLEGFRLHF. As DNA, the CDR3 is TGCGCCAGCAGCTTGGAGGGTTTCCGCCTCCACTTT.

The chain combines TRBV5-6 with TRBJ1-2; D gene uncertain. V lost 4 bases and J lost 5, with 12 bases in between. CDR3 size: 13 residues. Germline-derived CDR1 and CDR2 are SGHDT and YYEEEE. The CDR3 nucleotides read TGTGCCAGCAGCGGAACCAGCGCTTATGGCTACACCTTC. It translates to CASSGTSAYGYTF.

This clonotype came up many times. CDR3 region: CASSPPPDRVETQYF. In nucleotides, the CDR3 is TGTGCCAGCAGTCCACCCCCCGACAGGGTAGAGACCCAGTACTTC. The V call is TRBV6-2 or TRBV6-3, the J call TRBJ2-5, with 7 positions matching TRBD1. The CDR3 runs to 15 residues. Germline V gene sequence: CDR1 MNHEY, CDR2 SVGEGT. Trimming removed 5 bases from V and 4 bases from J; junction bases left unmatched: 10.

The chain employs TRBV5-1 and TRBJ2-7; TRBD2 aligns across 8 bases. The V and J ends lost 4 bases and 0 bases, in that order; junction bases with no gene match: 3. This CDR3 comprises 14 residues. Germline CDR1 reads SGHRS; CDR2 reads YFSETQ. The CDR3 bases are TGCGCCAGCAGCAATAGCGGGGCCTCCTACGAGCAGTACTTC. This gives the protein CASSNSGASYEQYF.

The chain employs TRBV7-6 and TRBJ2-7; 7 bases match TRBD1. V gave up 8 bases and J gave up 2 bases; unmatched junction bases: 6. The V gene's germline CDR1 is SGHVS and CDR2 FNYEAQ. The CDR3 runs to 13 residues. The CDR3 DNA sequence: TGTGCCAGCGGGGCAGGGGGTACCTACGAGCAGTACTTC. This sequence encodes CASGAGGTYEQYF.

The CDR3 sequence is CAISEAQGGEQYF. CDR3 DNA: TGTGCCATCAGTGAGGCGCAGGGGGGCGAGCAGTACTTC. The chain is built from TRBV10-3 and TRBJ2-1; tentatively, D is TRBD1 (7 bases). Matching the DNA end better, TRBJ2-7 makes the J call doubtful. This CDR3 is built from 13 residues. The germline V gene has CDR1 ENHRY and CDR2 SYGVKD.

V gene TRBV20-1 combines with J gene TRBJ2-2; 10 bases match TRBD1. Germline lookup yields CDR1 DFQATT and CDR2 SNEGSKA (reference sequence). The V segment lost 5 bases and the J segment 5 bases; nucleotides outside the gene matches: 5. The CDR3 length is 14 residues. CDR3 sequence reads: CSASGTGVTGELFF. Here the CDR3 DNA reads TGCAGTGCTTCCGGGACAGGGGTAACCGGGGAGCTGTTTTTT.